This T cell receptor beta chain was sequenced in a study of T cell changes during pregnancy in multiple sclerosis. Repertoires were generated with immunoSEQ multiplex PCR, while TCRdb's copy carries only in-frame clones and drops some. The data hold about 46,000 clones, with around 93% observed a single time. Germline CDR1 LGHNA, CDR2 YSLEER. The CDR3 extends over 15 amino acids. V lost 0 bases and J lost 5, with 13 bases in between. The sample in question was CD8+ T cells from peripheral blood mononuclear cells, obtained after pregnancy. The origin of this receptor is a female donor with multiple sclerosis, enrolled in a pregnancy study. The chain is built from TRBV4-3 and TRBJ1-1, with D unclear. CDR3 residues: CASSQERGWSTEAFF. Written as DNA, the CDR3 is TGCGCCAGCAGCCAAGAAAGAGGGTGGTCAACTGAAGCTTTCTTT.